The next 20 T cell receptor beta chains were all read from a single sample in a study of response to subunit inactivated influenza vaccine. TCRdb passed the RT-PCR reads through MiXCR, listing each CDR3 protein once. The repertoire holds about 540,000 distinct CDR3 sequences, with roughly 15% as singletons. Source: PBMCs from blood, taken 11 to 12 days after vaccination. The receptors derive from a man aged 45-65 years who received an inactivated influenza vaccine.

This clonotype was seen more than once but under ten times. This chain links TRBV4-2 with TRBJ1-1; TRBD1 might be the D (6 bases). Germline V lookup: CDR1 LGHNA, CDR2 YNFKEQ. The ends were cut back, 1 base at V and 10 bases at J, with 10 bases in the middle. The CDR3 contains 12 residues. The CDR3 sequence: CASSQARRGAFF. In nucleotides, the CDR3 is TGTGCCAGCAGCCAAGCTCGCAGGGGAGCTTTCTTT.

J is TRBJ2-1 and V is TRBV7-9; D not resolved. Germline V gives CDR1 SEHNR, CDR2 FQNEAQ (reference sequence). Trimming took 2 bases from V and 2 from J, leaving 10 bases between them. This CDR3 comprises 15 residues. CDR3 nucleotides: TGTGCCAGCAGCTTAAAGGCCAGACCCTACAATGAGCAGTTCTTC. Translated: CASSLKARPYNEQFF.

CDR3 nucleotides: TGCGCCAGCAGCTTCGGACAGCGGTCCTACGAGCAGTACTTC. It specifies CASSFGQRSYEQYF. This chain connects TRBV5-1 to TRBJ2-7; tentatively, D is TRBD1 (6 bases). The CDR3 runs 14 residues. Germline assignment: CDR1 SGHRS and CDR2 YFSETQ. V dropped 2 bases and J dropped 1 base, with 10 bases sitting between them.

This clonotype appeared a few times. The chain couples TRBV6-2 or TRBV6-3 to TRBJ2-1; 9 nucleotides align to TRBD1. After removal of 6 bases from V and 0 bases from J, the junction contained 6 bases not matched to a gene. The CDR3 is 16 amino acids. CDR1 is MNHEY and CDR2 is SVGEGT in the germline V gene. CDR3 nucleotide sequence: TGTGCCAGCAGACGGACAGGGGAGATCTCCTACAATGAGCAGTTCTTC. Translation: CASRRTGEISYNEQFF.

The J gene is TRBJ2-3, the V gene TRBV4-1; possibly TRBD2 for D (6 bases). The CDR3 has 17 amino acids. Trimming removed 5 bases at V and 3 bases at J, with 21 bases between. In germline, CDR1 is MGHRA, CDR2 YSYEKL. CDR3 loop: CASSSTNVGGWTDTQYF. CDR3 DNA sequence: TGCGCCAGCAGCTCTACGAATGTCGGGGGATGGACAGATACGCAGTATTTT.

The chain combines TRBV5-1 with TRBJ2-4; no definite D call. The end of the DNA fits TRBJ2-1 better, so the J call may be wrong. The germline V gene has CDR1 SGHRS and CDR2 YFSETQ. This CDR3 spans 15 amino acids. CDR3 sequence (DNA): TGCGCCAGCAGCCCGGCCGCATTAGCCAAAAACATTCAGTTCTTC. It codes for CASSPAALAKNIQFF.

The V gene is TRBV7-2, the J gene TRBJ2-7; 7 bases are a match to TRBD1. The CDR3 loop spans 15 amino acids. CDR1 and CDR2 (germline): SGHTA, FQGNSA. Trimming cost V 3 bases and J 0 bases; bases outside gene matches: 5. CDR3 sequence: CASSFTGQISYEQYF. For the CDR3, the DNA is TGTGCCAGCAGCTTTACGGGACAGATCTCCTACGAGCAGTACTTC.

Ten or more counts support this clonotype. The chain joins TRBV15 to TRBJ2-7; 9 bases agree with TRBD1. Germline CDR1 reads LNHNV; CDR2 reads YYDKDF (reference sequence). The CDR3 consists of 12 residues. V shed 5 bases, J shed 6 bases, and the junction held 2 bases outside the gene matches. CDR3 nucleotides: TGTGCCACCAGCGCGACAGGGGGCGAGCAGTACTTC. Amino acids: CATSATGGEQYF.

The chain joins TRBV11-2 to TRBJ2-1; possible D gene TRBD2, 6 bases. V lost 5 bases, J lost 4 bases, and 30 bases lay in between. The CDR3 has 20 amino acids. Per the germline V gene, CDR1 is SGHAT and CDR2 is FQNNGV. In nucleotides, the CDR3 is TGTGCCAGCAGCCTAGGTGGCCGGCGGCGGGGTAAGACAACATACAATGAGCAGTTCTTC. Translated, it gives CASSLGGRRRGKTTYNEQFF.

The rearrangement links TRBV18 to TRBJ2-7; 8 nucleotides align to TRBD2. V lost 1 base, J lost 4 bases, and 6 bases stayed unmatched. Germline V gene sequence: CDR1 KGHSH, CDR2 LQKENI. This CDR3 is 15 amino acids long. Here the CDR3 DNA reads TGTGCCAGCTCACCACGAGCGGGAGAAGGTTACGAGCAGTACTTC. This translates into CASSPRAGEGYEQYF.

This clonotype was seen at least ten times. The V and J genes are TRBV7-2 and TRBJ2-2; TRBD2 aligns across 9 bases. V was pared by 2 bases and J by 6 bases, with 7 bases of the junction left unmatched. The CDR3 is made up of 16 amino acids. Germline CDR1 and CDR2: SGHTA and FQGNSA. CDR3 coding DNA: TGTGCCAGCAGCTTATTGGCGGGGGGGCTTCCCGGGGAGCTGTTTTTT. This translates into CASSLLAGGLPGELFF.

In its sample, this clonotype was seen a few times. Here the CDR3 DNA reads TGTGCCAGCAGCCAAGGGGGACTAGCGGACACCGGGGAGCTGTTTTTT. Protein sequence: CASSQGGLADTGELFF. The genes are TRBV4-2 and TRBJ2-2; 11 bases map to TRBD2. The CDR3 has 16 amino acids. The germline V gene has CDR1 LGHNA and CDR2 YNFKEQ. V trimming: 1 base; J trimming: 3 bases; junction bases outside the gene matches: 1.

This clonotype was picked up a small number of times. The chain joins TRBV6-1 to TRBJ2-5; a possible D gene is TRBD2 (6 bases). CDR1 and CDR2 from the germline V gene are MNHNS and SASEGT. V lost 3 bases, J lost 7 bases, and 15 bases lay in between. The length of the CDR3 is 14 residues. The DNA for the CDR3 is TGTGCCAGCAGTGATGCCCCGGGACTTGGGACCCAGTACTTC. It translates to CASSDAPGLGTQYF.

This clonotype was picked up a small number of times. The J gene is TRBJ2-1, the V gene TRBV6-5; D perhaps matches TRBD2 (6 bases). This CDR3 contains 16 residues. Per the germline V gene, CDR1 is MNHEY and CDR2 is SVGAGI. V shed 2 bases and J shed 3 bases, with 14 bases lying between them. CDR3: CASSYGAGYYYNEQFF. The CDR3 bases are TGTGCCAGCAGTTACGGGGCGGGGTATTACTACAATGAGCAGTTCTTC.

The V gene is TRBV7-9, the J gene TRBJ2-5; a weak D match, TRBD2 (6 bases). This CDR3 spans 13 amino acids. Germline-derived CDR1 and CDR2 are SEHNR and FQNEAQ (reference sequence). The V end lost 4 bases, the J end lost 7 bases, and 13 bases lay between the germline ends. The CDR3 coding sequence is TGTGCCAGCAGCTCGTGGGACTCCCGGACCCAGTACTTC. Amino acid sequence: CASSSWDSRTQYF.

V gene TRBV6-2 or TRBV6-3 combines with J gene TRBJ2-3, with D possibly TRBD1 on 6 matching bases. V was pared by 7 bases and J by 0 bases, with 14 bases between. The CDR3 totals 15 residues. Germline V gives CDR1 MNHEY, CDR2 SVGEGT. The CDR3 sequence is CASTTGHISTDTQYF. CDR3 in DNA: TGTGCCAGCACCACGGGACATATCAGCACAGATACGCAGTATTTT.

This clonotype was found a few times. V is TRBV15 and J is TRBJ2-5; tentative D call: TRBD1 (6 bases). The V end was cut by 1 base, the J end by 3 bases, with 15 bases between. This CDR3 contains 16 residues. The V gene's germline CDR1 is LNHNV and CDR2 YYDKDF (reference sequence). As DNA, the CDR3 is TGTGCCACCAGCAGAGGGTTGACCCGGACAGAAGAGACCCAGTACTTC. Its protein is CATSRGLTRTEETQYF.

The chain links TRBV12-3 or TRBV12-4 to TRBJ2-1, with a tentative D call TRBD2 (6 bases). This CDR3 contains 16 residues. Trimming cost V 3 bases and J 4 bases, with 16 bases left between them. CDR3: CASSFTPGRRYNEQFF. The CDR3 DNA is TGTGCCAGCAGTTTCACGCCCGGGAGAAGATACAATGAGCAGTTCTTC.

This chain connects TRBV14 to TRBJ2-3; 7 nucleotides align to TRBD1. CDR1 and CDR2 from the germline V gene are SGHDN and FVKESK. The length of the CDR3 is 16 residues. Unmatched junction bases numbered 6, after V lost 0 bases and J lost 3 bases. The DNA for the CDR3 is TGTGCCAGCAGCCAAGAACGACAGGGAAGAACAGATACGCAGTATTTT. It translates to CASSQERQGRTDTQYF.

In its sample, this clonotype was seen once. This sequence joins TRBV7-9 and TRBJ2-3; 13 nucleotides agree with TRBD2. V lost 4 bases and J lost 7; bases outside the gene matches: 8. The CDR3 is 16 residues long. From germline, CDR1 is SEHNR and CDR2 FQNEAQ (reference sequence). Here the CDR3 DNA reads TGTGCCAGCAGCTCGTTGACTAGCGGGGGGATGAATACGCAGTATTTT. Protein sequence: CASSSLTSGGMNTQYF.